This section outlines one T cell receptor (beta chain) sequence together with its context. As handled by the study authors: Estimation of nucleated cell counts relied on the amplification of reference gene primers. Some clones are missing from TCRdb's copy, which holds only in-frame ones; the method was immunoSEQ multiplex PCR. V and J calls and clone size follow that table, whereas D and trimming were derived from the DNA. Among hundreds of thousands of clones listed, more than 70% were seen once. The sample is drawn from a study of blood T cell repertoires in COVID-19. Overall study: Donors in the United States, Italy and Spain gave samples during acute or convalescent COVID-19. T cells, B-cell-depleted T cells, or PBMCs provided the cDNA or gDNA that served as material.

The CDR3 has 17 amino acids. Losses at the gene ends were 0 bases for V and 4 bases for J; bases not matched to a gene: 6. Germline V CDR1 and CDR2: SGHTA, FQGTGA. The chain joins TRBV7-3 to TRBJ1-2; 12 bases fit TRBD1. The sequence derives from a man aged 40-49 years with acute or convalescent COVID-19. The sequenced material came from peripheral blood. The CDR3 DNA sequence: TGTGCCAGCAGCTTAACCCCGGGACAGGGGGCAAGCTATGGCTACACCTTC. This encodes CASSLTPGQGASYGYTF.